The sequence of this TCR beta chain was determined in a study of a mutant IDH1 vaccine in newly diagnosed glioma. The overall study: In some groups vaccination began 4-6 weeks post-radiotherapy; others received it with temozolomide. Earlier treatment was radiotherapy, temozolomide, or both, with most getting both.

General observations from the study: Induction of immune responses by the vaccine occurred in roughly 93% of patients.

Sequencing used immunoSEQ multiplex PCR; TCRdb keeps in-frame clones, though not all of them. The sample holds about 32,000 clones, roughly 77% seen once. The time point here: week 35, safety follow-up. Each vaccine dose was 300 ug of mutant IDH1 20-mer peptide, with topical imiquimod. This CDR3 comprises 14 residues. V shed 8 bases and J 3 bases; nucleotides not matched to a gene: 5. In germline, CDR1 is WSHSY, CDR2 SAAADI. About this clone: Antigen unknown.

The gene calls are TRBV10-2 and TRBJ1-3, with TRBD1 matching 9 bases. The receptor was isolated from a man aged 35 to 55 with glioma. Some clones in this sample may be carry-over from other donors' samples. Sequenced material: PBMCs, taken from a glioma patient whose treatment included an IDH1 peptide vaccine. CDR3 region: CASRDRGSGNTIYF. CDR3 nucleotides: TGCGCCAGCCGCGACAGGGGGAGTGGAAACACCATATATTTT.